This T cell receptor (beta chain) was documented in a study of neurological immune-mediated disorders. Each CDR3 protein gets one entry after TCRdb re-called the 5' RACE reads with MiXCR. The table shows roughly 88,000 distinct CDR3 sequences, with 3% to 4.5% occurring only once. The V gene's germline CDR1 is SGHRS and CDR2 YFSETQ. There are 15 residues in the CDR3. Trimming left V 6 bases short and J 8 bases short, with 18 bases between. This clonotype was seen repeatedly, ten times or more. V usage is TRBV5-1 and J usage is TRBJ1-6, with D possibly matching TRBD1 (6 bases). The sequence was obtained from a woman aged 45-59 years with multiple sclerosis. Sequenced input: PBMCs. The CDR3, as DNA: TGCGCCAGCACCCTTAGAACAGGGTACGATTCACCCCTCCACTTT. This encodes CASTLRTGYDSPLHF.